Each of the 25 T cell receptor beta chains below was sequenced from the same sample in a study of OX40 agonist ivuxolimab in advanced cancers. The library was prepared using the immunoSEQ multiplex PCR assay. TCRdb retrieved this table from immuneACCESS and kept in-frame rearrangements only. Not all clones are present; in checked studies, unresolved V genes account for under half, and no reason is known for the remainder. This sample lists tens of thousands of clones; around 80% were detected once. The biggest ten clones account for roughly 1.9% of the sample. The input for sequencing was CD4+ or CD8+ T cells sorted from blood, taken in a trial of the OX40 agonist ivuxolimab. All receptors derive from an adult with an advanced solid tumor such as melanoma, head and neck, liver or kidney cancer.

This clone was seen more than once but under ten times. This chain links TRBV5-6 with TRBJ2-7, with D tentatively TRBD1 or TRBD2 (5 bases each). The CDR3 consists of 15 residues. Germline V gene data show CDR1 as SGHDT and CDR2 as YYEEEE. Trimming cost V 4 bases and J 6 bases, with 20 bases left between them. In DNA form, the CDR3 reads TGTGCCAGCAGCCTCCTAACGGGACCCTTTTCCGAGCAGTACTTC. The encoded protein is CASSLLTGPFSEQYF.

The chain combines TRBV6-5 with TRBJ1-1; D not resolved. The CDR3 length is 13 residues. V gave up 6 bases and J gave up 3 bases, with 11 bases separating them. Germline CDR1 is MNHEY and CDR2 is SVGAGI. The CDR3 coding sequence is TGTGCCAGCAGCCCCTCGGGCTACACTGAAGCTTTCTTT. Protein sequence: CASSPSGYTEAFF.

The chain has TRBV7-3 and TRBJ1-2; possibly TRBD1 for D (5 bases). Germline CDR1 reads SGHTA; CDR2 reads FQGTGA. The CDR3 is 15 residues long. Trimming cost V 0 bases and J 6 bases, with 14 bases left between them. The CDR3 protein is CASSLTGGPWDGYTF. For the CDR3, the DNA is TGTGCCAGCAGCTTAACCGGGGGACCCTGGGATGGCTACACCTTC.

The chain combines TRBV29-1 with TRBJ1-2; a weak D match, TRBD1 (6 bases). V lost 1 base, J lost 10 bases, and 13 bases lay in between. The length of the CDR3 is 12 residues. Germline CDR1 is SQVTM and CDR2 is ANQGSEA. CDR3 in DNA: TGCAGCGTTGAAGGTACTACAGGGCTCTACACCTTC. The encoded protein is CSVEGTTGLYTF.

CDR3 in amino acids: CASSPGQGWVRYTF. The CDR3 DNA is TGTGCCAGCAGCCCTGGACAGGGGTGGGTTCGCTACACCTTC. J is TRBJ1-2 and V is TRBV7-3; 9 nucleotides agree with TRBD1. This CDR3 has 14 amino acids. The J segment lost 9 bases and the V segment lost 5 bases, leaving 10 bases of the junction unmatched. The germline gives CDR1 SGHTA, CDR2 FQGTGA.

This clone was recorded only once. Here the CDR3 reads CASRGKRGVSYEQYF. The CDR3 region has the DNA TGTGCCAGTAGAGGGAAGCGGGGGGTCTCCTACGAGCAGTACTTC. The chain has TRBV19 and TRBJ2-7; 9 bases map to TRBD2. The CDR3 has 15 residues. Germline CDR1 is LNHDA and CDR2 is SQIVND (reference sequence). V lost 6 bases, J lost 0 bases, and 6 bases stayed unmatched.

The V gene is TRBV11-3, the J gene TRBJ2-2; the match to TRBD1 covers 7 bases. V dropped 1 base and J dropped 7; count of bases not matched to a gene: 9. The CDR3 loop spans 16 amino acids. Germline values: CDR1 SGHNT, CDR2 YENEEA. The CDR3 nucleotides are TGTGCCAGCAGCTTAGGCTACAGGGGAAGGGACGGGGAGCTGTTTTTT. It codes for CASSLGYRGRDGELFF. The entire variable domain, with the rest obtained from reference TRBV11-3 and TRBJ2-2, is as follows: EAGVVQSPRYKIIEKKQPVAFWCNPISGHNTLYWYLQNLGQGPELLIRYENEEAVDDSQLPKDRFSAERLKGVDSTLKIQPAELGDSAVYLCASSLGYRGRDGELFFGEGSRLTVL.

This clone was observed once. The chain carries TRBV11-3 and TRBJ2-1; no firm D call. CDR1 is SGHNT, CDR2 YENEEA, per germline. V was cut by 4 bases and J by 7 bases, with 23 bases left in between. This CDR3 has 17 amino acids. The DNA for the CDR3 is TGTGCCAGCAGCTCTCGGGCCGCGATAAAAATGGGGAATGAGCAGTTCTTC. Protein: CASSSRAAIKMGNEQFF.

The J gene is TRBJ2-3, the V gene TRBV4-3; D possibly corresponds to TRBD2 (6 bases). This CDR3 is 13 amino acids long. The V gene's germline CDR1 is LGHNA and CDR2 YSLEER. V was clipped by 1 base and J by 6 bases, with 8 bases between them. CDR3 residues: CASSQGTIDTQYF. Here the CDR3 DNA reads TGCGCCAGCAGCCAAGGGACTATCGATACGCAGTATTTT.

This sequence joins TRBV29-1 and TRBJ2-3, with 11 bases fitting TRBD2. Looked up from germline, CDR1 is SQVTM and CDR2 is ANQGSEA. V dropped 6 bases and J dropped 3; count of bases not matched to a gene: 8. The CDR3 spans 15 residues. CDR3 nucleotide sequence: TGCAGCGTCTCGCCTCTAGCGGGGGGTACAGATACGCAGTATTTT. Protein: CSVSPLAGGTDTQYF.

This clone has just a few counts. The chain carries TRBV28 and TRBJ1-6, with no clear D. V lost 2 bases and J 10 bases, leaving 12 bases between the germline ends. CDR3 length equals 14 residues. Germline values: CDR1 MDHEN, CDR2 SYDVKM. This CDR3 is CASSLSRSGSPLHF. Written as DNA, the CDR3 is TGTGCCAGCAGTTTAAGCAGGTCTGGGTCACCCCTCCACTTT.

The gene calls are TRBV5-6 and TRBJ1-6; 7 bases are a match to TRBD1. From germline, CDR1 is SGHDT and CDR2 YYEEEE. The J segment lost 0 bases and the V segment lost 2 bases, leaving 2 bases of the junction unmatched. The CDR3 spans 16 residues. The CDR3 DNA is TGTGCCAGCAGCTTCAGGGGGAGCTCCTATAATTCACCCCTCCACTTT. It is translated as CASSFRGSSYNSPLHF.

The CDR3 sequence: CASSSTRTAGANVLTF. For the CDR3, the DNA is TGTGCCAGCAGCTCCACAAGGACTGCTGGGGCCAACGTCCTGACTTTC. The rearrangement uses TRBV7-2 and TRBJ2-6, with D maybe TRBD2 (5 bases). The CDR3 is 16 amino acids. The V end lost 4 bases, the J end lost 2 bases, and 12 bases lay between the germline ends. From germline, CDR1 is SGHTA and CDR2 FQGNSA. Filled out from reference TRBV7-2 and TRBJ2-6, the complete variable domain reads GAGVSQSPSNKVTEKGKDVELRCDPISGHTALYWYRQSLGQGLEFLIYFQGNSAPDKSGLPSDRFSAERTGGSVSTLTIQRTQQEDSAVYLCASSSTRTAGANVLTFGAGSRLTVL.

This chain links TRBV6-4 with TRBJ1-2; D might be TRBD1 (5 bases). This CDR3 is 11 amino acids long. The V end lost 6 bases, the J end lost 3 bases, and 5 bases lay between the germline ends. Germline-derived CDR1 and CDR2 are MRHNA and SNTAGT. The CDR3 is CASRGDYGYTF. For the CDR3, the DNA is TGTGCCAGCAGAGGGGACTATGGCTACACCTTC.

This clone came up once. J is TRBJ2-3 and V is TRBV28; a possible D gene is TRBD1 (6 bases). CDR1 and CDR2 (germline): MDHEN, SYDVKM. V was trimmed by 4 bases and J by 0 bases, leaving 14 bases between them. There are 16 residues in the CDR3. In nucleotides, the CDR3 is TGTGCCAGCAGTTGGGGACACCTCCGCAGCACAGATACGCAGTATTTT. It translates to CASSWGHLRSTDTQYF. Filled out from reference TRBV28 and TRBJ2-3, the complete variable domain reads DVKVTQSSRYLVKRTGEKVFLECVQDMDHENMFWYRQDPGLGLRLIYFSYDVKMKEKGDIPEGYSVSREKKERFSLILESASTNQTSMYLCASSWGHLRSTDTQYFGPGTRLTVL.

The rearrangement links TRBV5-1 to TRBJ1-1, with D unclear. V was cut by 3 bases and J by 4 bases, with 16 bases left in between. The CDR3 spans 15 residues. CDR1 SGHRS and CDR2 YFSETQ come from the germline V gene. The CDR3 DNA follows: TGCGCCAGCAGCTCTGCCCGTGGTTTGGGCACTGAAGCTTTCTTT. Translating it yields CASSSARGLGTEAFF.

The chain uses TRBV7-9 and TRBJ2-5, with D perhaps matching TRBD1 (6 bases). The CDR3 contains 14 residues. The germline V gene has CDR1 SEHNR and CDR2 FQNEAQ (reference sequence). V shed 0 bases and J shed 5 bases, with 10 bases lying between them. CDR3 sequence: CASSLAGGLETQYF. The CDR3 DNA follows: TGTGCCAGCAGCTTAGCTGGGGGCTTGGAGACCCAGTACTTC.

DNA of the CDR3: TGTGCCAGCAGGCCGGGGACAGGGGGTTCACCCCTCCACTTT. This translates into CASRPGTGGSPLHF. The chain employs TRBV27 and TRBJ1-6, with TRBD1 matching over 11 bases. Germline V lookup: CDR1 MNHEY, CDR2 SMNVEV (reference sequence). There are 14 residues in the CDR3. V shed 6 bases and J 9 bases; nucleotides not matched to a gene: 4.

This chain links TRBV30 with TRBJ1-1, with TRBD1 matching over 7 bases. The trim removed 3 bases at V and 5 bases at J, leaving 15 bases unmatched. The CDR3 has 16 amino acids. Germline CDR1 and CDR2: GTSNPN and SVGIG (reference sequence). CDR3 residues: CAWSVTGAVFWTEAFF. CDR3 bases: TGTGCCTGGAGCGTTACAGGGGCGGTTTTTTGGACTGAAGCTTTCTTT.

This chain links TRBV28 with TRBJ1-5; perhaps TRBD1 as D (6 bases). Germline assignment: CDR1 MDHEN and CDR2 SYDVKM. This CDR3 is built from 15 residues. V lost 7 bases, J lost 6 bases, and 19 bases lay in between. This CDR3 reads CASTPIRGGTQPQHF. CDR3 nucleotides: TGTGCCAGCACCCCAATTAGGGGGGGGACTCAGCCCCAGCATTTT.

The chain couples TRBV5-4 to TRBJ2-7, with 7 bases fitting TRBD1. V trimming: 0 bases; J trimming: 2 bases; junction bases outside the gene matches: 5. The CDR3 extends over 15 amino acids. CDR1 and CDR2 from the germline V gene are SGHNT and YYREEE (reference sequence). The CDR3 reads CASSLDRGLTYEQYF. CDR3 nucleotides: TGTGCCAGCAGCTTGGACAGGGGCTTGACCTACGAGCAGTACTTC.

This clone has only a few counts. The chain is built from TRBV5-4 and TRBJ2-5, with TRBD2 as a possible D gene (6 bases). Trimming cost V 3 bases and J 4 bases, with 16 bases left between them. Germline CDR1 SGHNT, CDR2 YYREEE (reference sequence). The CDR3 runs to 15 residues. The CDR3 loop reads CASSSPGAGLETQYF. The CDR3 nucleotides are TGTGCCAGCAGCTCCCCAGGCGCGGGACTAGAGACCCAGTACTTC.

CDR3 bases: TGTGCCAGCAGCTTGGGACAGGGGATAGGAAACACCATATATTTT. This translates into CASSLGQGIGNTIYF. The chain links TRBV7-9 to TRBJ1-3, with TRBD1 matching 10 bases. The ends lost 3 bases at V and 4 bases at J; junction bases unmatched: 3. Germline lookup yields CDR1 SEHNR and CDR2 FQNEAQ (reference sequence). There are 15 residues in the CDR3. Looking up the rest from reference TRBV7-9 and TRBJ1-3 gives the full variable domain: DTGVSQNPRHKITKRGQNVTFRCDPISEHNRLYWYRQTLGQGPEFLTYFQNEAQLEKSRLLSDRFSAERPKGSFSTLEIQRTEQGDSAMYLCASSLGQGIGNTIYFGEGSWLTVV.

The chain links TRBV7-9 to TRBJ2-6, with a tentative D call TRBD2 (5 bases). V was cut by 2 bases and J by 0 bases, with 8 bases left in between. Germline V CDR1 and CDR2: SEHNR, FQNEAQ (reference sequence). This CDR3 region has 16 residues. This CDR3 reads CASSLIGVSGANVLTF. DNA for the CDR3: TGTGCCAGCAGCTTAATCGGGGTCTCTGGGGCCAACGTCCTGACTTTC.

V gene TRBV7-9 combines with J gene TRBJ2-1, with 8 bases lining up with TRBD2. Germline V gives CDR1 SEHNR, CDR2 FQNEAQ (reference sequence). This CDR3 comprises 16 residues. With V trimmed by 3 bases and J by 8 bases, 12 bases remained unmatched. As DNA, the CDR3 is TGTGCCAGCAGCTTGGACGGGAGGGCAGGCGTAGATGAGCAGTTCTTC. The encoded protein is CASSLDGRAGVDEQFF.